These T cell receptor beta chains were read from a single sample in a study of CD8+ T cells in alopecia areata. Some clones are missing from TCRdb's copy, which holds only in-frame ones; the method was immunoSEQ multiplex PCR. This sample carries 95,000 to 120,000 clones, roughly 64% of them seen once, and the ten largest clones take 20%. Sample: CD8+ T cells sorted from blood. The receptors here all came from a human donor in good health. CDR3s include the opening cysteine and the closing phenylalanine or tryptophan. A D gene is named only where the DNA matches it firmly. Clone size is given for some rows only: seen once, a few or many times, or a class if the clone is expanded.

cdr3_length,j_call,v_call,d_call,clone_size,cdr3_aa,cdr3_nt
12,TRBJ1-2,TRBV9,TRBD1,once,CASSGTGYGYTF,TGTGCCAGCAGCGGGACAGGGTATGGCTACACCTTC
20,TRBJ2-3,TRBV7-8,TRBD2,.,CASSSQIGGTSTVSTDTQYF,TGTGCCAGCAGCTCCCAAATCGGGGGGACCTCCACTGTTAGCACAGATACGCAGTATTTT
12,TRBJ1-5,TRBV6-7,.,.,CASRGTVRAQHF,TGTGCCAGCAGGGGCACGGTTAGAGCCCAGCATTTT
15,TRBJ2-5,TRBV13,TRBD1,.,CASSHGTGTRETQYF,TGTGCCAGCAGCCACGGGACAGGGACTCGAGAGACCCAGTACTTC
12,TRBJ2-5,TRBV13,.,.,CASSLGRETQYF,TGTGCCAGCAGCTTAGGCAGGGAGACCCAGTACTTC
17,TRBJ2-6,TRBV4-2,.,.,CASSQVSSGSGANVLTF,TGTGCCAGCAGCCAAGTTTCCAGTGGCTCTGGGGCCAACGTCCTGACTTTC
19,TRBJ2-1,TRBV19,.,once,CASSIFGGATGRAYNEQFF,TGTGCCAGTAGTATATTCGGGGGAGCAACAGGGAGGGCTTACAATGAGCAGTTCTTC
15,TRBJ2-3,TRBV11-2,.,.,CASSSHRDVRDTQYF,TGTGCCAGCAGCTCTCATCGGGATGTGAGGGATACGCAGTATTTT
15,TRBJ1-1,TRBV6-5,.,.,CASSYFWGGGTEAFF,TGTGCCAGCAGTTACTTTTGGGGGGGCGGCACTGAAGCTTTCTTT
15,TRBJ1-5,TRBV15,.,once,CATSSMDSFNQPQHF,TGTGCCACCAGCAGCATGGACAGCTTCAATCAGCCCCAGCATTTT